This T cell receptor beta chain was identified during a study of human thymus T cells (dated by TCRdb to the early 2020s). With respect to the entire study: The study used eight infant thymus samples plus four related peripheral blood samples to characterize TCR alpha and beta repertoires. The cohort included a handful of male and a couple of female infants, with donor ages spanning 7 to 244 days.

As concerns this clone: There is no known antigen for this receptor. Base quality data are lacking; no much larger clone is found one base away.

Points the paper makes about the study in general: On average, thymus samples yielded hundreds of thousands of unique TCRB clonotypes, whereas blood samples yielded around 84,000. Both the thymic and the peripheral blood repertoires appeared to show biased V and J gene segment usage.

The germline V gene (reference sequence) gives CDR1 as SEHNR and CDR2 as FQNEAQ. V is cut back by 5 bases and J by 4 bases, with 4 bases in the junction unmatched. From the cysteine up to the phenylalanine, the CDR3 has a length of 16 residues. The DNA shown is the 48-base CDR3, in frame from base 1. The immunoSEQ multiplex PCR assay was used to amplify the TCRB and TCRAD loci from a standardized quantity of quality-controlled genomic DNA. The V(D)J region was spanned by amplicons of a length sufficient to cover the CDR3 and to identify V and J genes. The commercial immunoSEQ service was used to sequence amplicons on an Illumina platform. Turning to the authors' computational methods: Corrections for primer bias and sequencing errors followed previously described methods, while TCRAD and TCRB definitions were based on the IMGT database. immunoSEQ Analyzer 3.0 and VDJTools were used for repertoire analysis, which covered basic statistics, V/J segment usage, diversity estimates, rarefaction and pairwise overlap. To estimate diversity, the Chao1, ChaoE, Efron-Thisted, Shannon and inverse Simpson indices were applied, and diversity was also estimated on datasets down-sampled to the smallest sample. Repertoire overlap was determined by strict matching of CDR3 nucleotide sequence, V gene and J gene, and Jaccard-based multidimensional scaling clustering was applied. TCRdb mirrors the immuneACCESS table, restricted to in-frame sequences. Some clones are absent from its copies; in checked studies, under half trace to an unresolved V gene, and the reason for the others is unknown. Clone size and the V and J calls come from that table; the DNA yielded D and trimming. In all, the sample holds about 46,000 clones, and approximately 95% of those were seen once. Around 0.2% of the sample belongs to the ten largest clones.

Immunologically healthy infants undergoing open corrective cardiac surgery for congenital heart defects in Finland were used as donors. From four of the eight donors, a small aliquot of roughly 0.5-1 mL peripheral blood was collected during surgery. Genomic DNA from blood samples was extracted from all available leukocytes rather than from a fixed cell number. Erythrocytes were removed from blood with ACK lysis buffer, and the leukocytes were stored as pellets at -70 °C. A QIAsymphony instrument was used to extract genomic DNA from frozen cell pellets. The chain is made from TRBV7-9 and TRBJ2-3; TRBD2 agrees with 15 junctional bases. Sample: blood. The receptor's source is a girl in the first two years of life with a congenital heart defect but otherwise immunologically healthy. The CDR3 reads CASSPRTSGRADTQYF. The nucleotide sequence reads TGTGCCAGCAGCCCTCGGACTAGCGGGAGGGCAGATACGCAGTATTTT.